This T cell receptor beta chain was identified during a study of blood T cell repertoires in COVID-19. Background on the study: The origin of the acute and convalescent COVID-19 samples was the United States, Italy and Spain.

The CDR3 length is 18 residues. Germline trimming cut 2 bases from V and 3 bases from J; bases unmatched to any gene: 13. Germline V gives CDR1 SGHTA, CDR2 FQGTGA. The protocol was immunoSEQ multiplex PCR, while the TCRdb copy is restricted to in-frame clones and leaves out a portion. The data hold fewer than 120,000 clones, with approximately 85% observed a single time. This chain links TRBV7-3 with TRBJ2-3; TRBD2 agrees at 8 bases. Sequenced input: peripheral blood. The clonotype originates from a woman aged 60-75 years with acute or convalescent COVID-19. CDR3 bases: TGTGCCAGCAGCTTACAGGGAGCAGGCGGGGGGCCGACAGATACGCAGTATTTT. This encodes CASSLQGAGGGPTDTQYF.